These T cell receptor beta chains were read from a single sample in a study of blood T cell repertoires in COVID-19. Sequencing used immunoSEQ multiplex PCR; TCRdb keeps in-frame clones, though not all of them. In the table there are some 150,000 clones, 86% of which are singletons. The sequenced sample was PBMCs or T cells enriched from blood (not recorded which). These receptors originate from a man aged 50-59 years who had recovered from COVID-19. CDR3s include the opening cysteine and the closing phenylalanine or tryptophan. The D gene is left open where the match is weak. Size values are once, few and many counts, or a class for expanded clones, and some rows have none.

>TRBD1|TRBV2|-|TRBJ2-7
CASKDRGLSYEQYF
TGTGCCAGCAAAGACAGGGGCCTCTCCTACGAGCAGTACTTC
>-|TRBV19|-|TRBJ1-5
CASSIRGTVNQPQHF
TGTGCCAGTAGTATTAGGGGTACAGTTAATCAGCCCCAGCATTTT
>-|TRBV7-6|-|TRBJ1-1
CASSPTVTGNTEAFF
TGTGCCAGCAGCCCAACGGTCACAGGGAACACTGAAGCTTTCTTT
>-|TRBV19|-|TRBJ1-1
CASSIRAEAEAFF
TGTGCCAGTAGTATTCGCGCAGAGGCTGAAGCTTTCTTT
>-|TRBV19|-|TRBJ1-1
CASSIAQNTEAFF
TGTGCCAGTAGTATCGCGCAGAACACTGAAGCTTTCTTT
>-|TRBV7-8|-|TRBJ2-1
CASSLVLTGSNNEQFF
TGTGCCAGCAGCTTAGTTTTAACAGGATCGAACAATGAGCAGTTCTTC
>TRBD1|TRBV28|-|TRBJ1-5
CASNPSGTGGQPQHF
TGTGCCAGCAATCCGAGCGGGACAGGGGGACAGCCCCAGCATTTT
>TRBD2|TRBV9|-|TRBJ2-1
CASSVDLAGRPYNEQFF
TGTGCCAGCAGCGTAGATCTAGCGGGGCGTCCCTACAATGAGCAGTTCTTC
>-|TRBV5-6|few|TRBJ1-2
CASSSRGQMTVYGYTF
TGTGCCAGCAGCTCCCGCGGACAGATGACGGTCTATGGCTACACCTTC
>TRBD1|TRBV9|-|TRBJ2-3
CASSVRATGVTDTQYF
TGTGCCAGCAGCGTAAGGGCGACAGGGGTCACAGATACGCAGTATTTT
>TRBD2|TRBV24-1|-|TRBJ2-1
CATGSGRGYNEQFF
TGTGCCACCGGAAGCGGGAGAGGGTACAATGAGCAGTTCTTC
>TRBD1|TRBV2|-|TRBJ1-4
CASKTTGGRYEKLFF
TGTGCCAGCAAAACCACAGGGGGGAGGTATGAAAAACTGTTTTTT
>-|TRBV5-5|once|TRBJ1-4
CASSLQPKATNEKLFF
TGTGCCAGCAGCTTACAGCCAAAAGCAACTAATGAAAAACTGTTTTTT
>-|TRBV11-2|-|TRBJ1-1
CASSLNRNTEAFF
TGTGCCAGCAGCTTAAACAGAAACACTGAAGCTTTCTTT
>TRBD1|TRBV29-1|-|TRBJ2-3
CSGKTGAKGDTQYF
TGCAGCGGAAAGACAGGGGCAAAGGGAGATACGCAGTATTTT
>TRBD1|TRBV20-1|-|TRBJ2-1
CSASDRVKNNEQFF
TGCAGTGCTAGTGACAGGGTGAAGAACAATGAGCAGTTCTTC
>TRBD1|TRBV25-1|-|TRBJ2-5
CASSPDRGSETQYF
TGTGCCAGCAGCCCGGACAGGGGTTCGGAGACCCAGTACTTC
>-|TRBV28|once|TRBJ1-2
CASSPFSHLGGGVGYTF
TGTGCCAGCAGCCCATTCTCACATCTCGGGGGGGGCGTTGGCTACACCTTC
>-|TRBV6-5|-|TRBJ1-2
CASPGGYGYTF
TGTGCCAGCCCCGGAGGATATGGCTACACCTTC
>TRBD2|TRBV7-2|-|TRBJ2-2
CASRPSPSGDAGELFF
TGTGCCAGCAGACCAAGTCCTAGCGGGGATGCCGGGGAGCTGTTTTTT
>-|TRBV9|-|TRBJ1-1
CASSADSGSDTEAFF
TGTGCCAGCAGCGCGGACAGTGGAAGCGACACTGAAGCTTTCTTT
>-|TRBV12-3/TRBV12-4|-|TRBJ2-6
CASSSSGANVLTF
TGTGCCAGCAGTTCTTCTGGGGCCAACGTCCTGACTTTC
>-|TRBV2|-|TRBJ1-4
CASTAVGAIGEKLFF
TGTGCCAGCACAGCGGTGGGGGCCATAGGTGAAAAACTGTTTTTT
>TRBD1|TRBV5-3|-|TRBJ2-5
CARSLPGQGVEETQYF
TGTGCCAGAAGCTTACCGGGACAGGGGGTAGAAGAGACCCAGTACTTC
>-|TRBV19|-|TRBJ2-5
CASSIDRGETQYF
TGTGCCAGTAGTATTGACCGGGGGGAGACCCAGTACTTC
>-|TRBV7-2|-|TRBJ1-6
CASSSTGLSNSPLHF
TGTGCCAGCAGCTCCACAGGGCTTAGTAATTCACCCCTCCACTTT
>-|TRBV5-1|-|TRBJ2-3
CASSLGLQFSTDTQYF
TGCGCCAGCAGCTTGGGACTCCAATTTAGCACAGATACGCAGTATTTT
>-|TRBV7-2|-|TRBJ2-5
CASSSYQETQYF
TGTGCCAGCAGTTCGTACCAAGAGACCCAGTACTTC
>TRBD1|TRBV5-1|-|TRBJ2-1
CASSLGDRDYNEQFF
TGCGCCAGCAGCTTGGGGGACAGGGACTACAATGAGCAGTTCTTC
>TRBD1|TRBV7-9|-|TRBJ2-5
CASSPGTGFMETQYF
TGTGCCAGCAGCCCCGGGACAGGGTTTATGGAGACCCAGTACTTC
>-|TRBV6-2/TRBV6-3|-|TRBJ1-5
CASSSRALIRPQHF
TGTGCCAGCAGCTCCAGGGCCCTCATTAGGCCCCAGCATTTT
>-|TRBV28|-|TRBJ1-2
CASSFEVYGYTF
TGTGCCAGCAGTTTCGAGGTATATGGCTACACCTTC
>TRBD1|TRBV6-5|-|TRBJ2-1
CASSRGQGVYNEQFF
TGTGCCAGCAGCCGCGGACAGGGAGTTTACAATGAGCAGTTCTTC
>TRBD1|TRBV29-1|once|TRBJ1-3
CSATDRAYSGNTIYF
TGCAGCGCGACGGACAGGGCTTACTCTGGAAACACCATATATTTT
>TRBD1|TRBV28|-|TRBJ1-5
CASSSGGNQPQHF
TGTGCCAGCAGTTCAGGGGGGAATCAGCCCCAGCATTTT
>-|TRBV3-1/TRBV3-2|-|TRBJ1-5
CASSQASGHQPQHF
TGTGCCAGCAGCCAAGCATCAGGGCACCAGCCCCAGCATTTT
>-|TRBV29-1|-|TRBJ2-5
CSVEQVQETQYF
TGCAGCGTTGAACAGGTCCAAGAGACCCAGTACTTC
>-|TRBV9|-|TRBJ2-3
CASSVNPLPRQGGTDTQYF
TGTGCCAGCAGCGTAAACCCATTACCTCGCCAAGGGGGTACAGATACGCAGTATTTT
>-|TRBV30|-|TRBJ2-1
CAWSLGHKSYNEQFF
TGTGCCTGGAGTTTAGGACATAAAAGTTACAATGAGCAGTTCTTC
>TRBD1|TRBV19|-|TRBJ1-2
CAIRDRGPYGYTF
TGTGCCATCCGGGACAGGGGGCCCTATGGCTACACCTTC
>-|TRBV7-3|few|TRBJ1-1
CASSPTGNTEAFF
TGTGCCAGCAGCCCGACAGGCAACACTGAAGCTTTCTTT
>TRBD2|TRBV4-1|-|TRBJ2-5
CASSLSYSTSTQETQYF
TGCGCCAGCAGCCTAAGCTACTCGACTAGCACGCAAGAGACCCAGTACTTC
>-|TRBV5-6|-|TRBJ2-3
CASSLGPTGTDTQYF
TGTGCCAGCAGCTTGGGCCCGACAGGAACAGATACGCAGTATTTT
>TRBD1|TRBV5-1|-|TRBJ1-2
CASSWTGTGDNYGYTF
TGCGCCAGCAGCTGGACCGGGACAGGCGATAACTATGGCTACACCTTC
>-|TRBV7-7|-|TRBJ2-3
CASSLGAGEADTQYF
TGTGCCAGCAGCTTAGGAGCCGGAGAGGCAGATACGCAGTATTTT
>TRBD1|TRBV7-8|-|TRBJ1-3
CASSLGGGGGNTIYF
TGTGCCAGCAGCCTAGGAGGGGGCGGTGGAAACACCATATATTTT
>-|TRBV5-8|-|TRBJ1-2
CASSSGFFGYTF
TGTGCCAGCAGCTCAGGGTTTTTTGGCTACACCTTC
>-|TRBV6-2/TRBV6-3|-|TRBJ2-3
CASSYSINSRTDTQYF
TGTGCCAGCAGTTACTCGATAAATAGCCGCACAGATACGCAGTATTTT
>-|TRBV7-8|-|TRBJ2-7
CASSPLYYEQYF
TGTGCCAGCAGCCCACTCTACTACGAGCAGTACTTC
>-|TRBV30|-|TRBJ2-1
CAWSVLGGSEQFF
TGTGCCTGGAGTGTACTAGGGGGAAGTGAGCAGTTCTTC
>TRBD1|TRBV6-5|few|TRBJ2-7
CASSPGTATYEQYF
TGTGCCAGCAGTCCCGGGACAGCAACCTACGAGCAGTACTTC
>-|TRBV28|-|TRBJ1-1
CASSSPRGGNGEAFF
TGTGCCAGCAGTTCCCCCAGGGGAGGGAACGGTGAAGCTTTCTTT
>-|TRBV10-3|-|TRBJ2-7
CASQGAISYEQYF
TGTGCCAGCCAGGGCGCGATTTCCTACGAGCAGTACTTC
>TRBD2|TRBV4-1|-|TRBJ2-1
CASSQETSGTKRNEQFF
TGCGCCAGCAGCCAAGAGACTAGCGGAACCAAGAGGAATGAGCAGTTCTTC
>TRBD1|TRBV27|-|TRBJ1-2
CASSWDRGYGYTF
TGTGCCAGCAGTTGGGACAGGGGCTATGGCTACACCTTC